What follows describes a single T cell receptor beta chain. The data stem from a study of blood T cell repertoires in COVID-19. For the study at large: Sample material is recorded as cDNA or gDNA derived from T cells, B-cell-depleted T cells, or PBMCs.

In the authors' workflow: Reference gene primers were amplified, and this amplification served to estimate nucleated cell counts. The assay was immunoSEQ multiplex PCR, and TCRdb's table has in-frame clones only and misses some. From that table come the V and J calls and clone size; the DNA was used to work out D and trimming. In the table there are 300,000 or so clones, around 87% of which are singletons. This CDR3 is 12 amino acids long. Germline-derived CDR1 and CDR2 are SQVTM and ANQGSEA. Trimming took off 5 bases at V and 7 bases at J, with 14 bases between the two ends. The chain has TRBV29-1 and TRBJ1-2; the D is unclear. The TCR originated in a woman in her fifties or sixties who had recovered from COVID-19. Sequenced material: peripheral blood. The CDR3 DNA follows: TGCAGCGTTTACGAGGAGGCCTCTGGCTACACCTTC. Translating gives CSVYEEASGYTF.